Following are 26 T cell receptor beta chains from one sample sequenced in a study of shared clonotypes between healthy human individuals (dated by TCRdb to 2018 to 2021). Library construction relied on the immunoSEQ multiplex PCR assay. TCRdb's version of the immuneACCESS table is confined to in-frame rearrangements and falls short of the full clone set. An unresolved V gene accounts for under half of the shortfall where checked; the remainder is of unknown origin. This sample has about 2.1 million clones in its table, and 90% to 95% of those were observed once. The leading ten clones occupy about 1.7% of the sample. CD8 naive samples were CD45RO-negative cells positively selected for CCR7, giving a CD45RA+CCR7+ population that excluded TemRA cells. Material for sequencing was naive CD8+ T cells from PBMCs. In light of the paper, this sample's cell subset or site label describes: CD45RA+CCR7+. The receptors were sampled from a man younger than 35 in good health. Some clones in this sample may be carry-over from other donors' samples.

This CDR3 reads CASSQERRSGELFF. CDR3 coding DNA: TGCGCCAGCAGCCAAGAAAGACGATCTGGTGAGCTGTTTTTT. The V gene is TRBV4-3, the J gene TRBJ2-2; the D is unclear. CDR1 is LGHNA and CDR2 is YSLEER in the germline V gene. V lost 0 bases and J 11 bases, leaving 13 bases between the germline ends. There are 14 residues in the CDR3.

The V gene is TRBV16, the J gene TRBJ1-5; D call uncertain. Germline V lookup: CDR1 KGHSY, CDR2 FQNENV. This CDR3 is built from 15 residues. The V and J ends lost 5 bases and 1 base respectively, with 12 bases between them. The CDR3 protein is CASSYGGGSNQPQHF. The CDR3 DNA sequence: TGTGCCAGCAGCTACGGAGGTGGCAGCAATCAGCCCCAGCATTTT.

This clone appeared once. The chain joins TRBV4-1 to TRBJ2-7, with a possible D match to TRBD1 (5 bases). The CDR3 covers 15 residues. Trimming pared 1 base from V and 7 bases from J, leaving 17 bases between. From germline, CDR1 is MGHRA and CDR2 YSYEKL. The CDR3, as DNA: TGCGCCAGCAGCCAAGGCCCCGGCAGGGCAAGAGAGCAGTACTTC. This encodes CASSQGPGRAREQYF.

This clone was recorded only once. The DNA of the CDR3 is TGTGCCAGCAGACCTAGGGAGGGCCTCTTCCATGAGCAGTTCTTC. Its translation: CASRPREGLFHEQFF. The rearrangement joins TRBV25-1 to TRBJ2-1; 7 bases map to TRBD2. The V gene end was trimmed by 6 bases and the J gene end by 8 bases; junction bases not matched to a gene: 13. The germline V gene has CDR1 MGHDK and CDR2 SYGVNS. CDR3 length: 15 amino acids.

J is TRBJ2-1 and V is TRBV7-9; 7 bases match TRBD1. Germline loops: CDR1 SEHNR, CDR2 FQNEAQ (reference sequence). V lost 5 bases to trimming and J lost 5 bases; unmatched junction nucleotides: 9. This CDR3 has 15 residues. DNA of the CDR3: TGTGCCAGCAGCCCGATCCCGGGACAGCACAATGAGCAGTTCTTC. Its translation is CASSPIPGQHNEQFF.

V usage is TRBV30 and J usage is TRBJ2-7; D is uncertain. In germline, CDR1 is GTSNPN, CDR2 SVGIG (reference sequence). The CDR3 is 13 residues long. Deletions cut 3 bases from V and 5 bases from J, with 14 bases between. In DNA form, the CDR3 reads TGTGCCTGGAGCCCGGCGACCCCTCACGAGCAGTACTTC. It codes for CAWSPATPHEQYF.

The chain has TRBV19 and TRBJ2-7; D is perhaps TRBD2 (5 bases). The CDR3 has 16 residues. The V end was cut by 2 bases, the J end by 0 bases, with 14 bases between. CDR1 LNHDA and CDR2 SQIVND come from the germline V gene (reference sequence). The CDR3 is CASSISRGQSSYEQYF. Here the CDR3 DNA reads TGTGCCAGTAGTATATCCCGCGGGCAGAGCTCCTACGAGCAGTACTTC.

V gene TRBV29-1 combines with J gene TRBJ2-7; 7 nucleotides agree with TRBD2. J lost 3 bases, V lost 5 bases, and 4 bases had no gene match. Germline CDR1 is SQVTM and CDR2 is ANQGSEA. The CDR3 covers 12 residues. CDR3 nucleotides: TGCAGCGTTCTGAGCGGGGACTACGAGCAGTACTTC. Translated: CSVLSGDYEQYF.

This CDR3 reads CASSLAGAIREQYF. For the CDR3, the DNA is TGTGCCAGCAGCTTGGCCGGGGCGATACGCGAGCAGTACTTC. V is TRBV5-8 and J is TRBJ2-7; D may correspond to TRBD1 or TRBD2 (5 bases each). Germline-derived CDR1 and CDR2 are SGHTS and YDEGEE. The CDR3 loop spans 14 amino acids. Trimming left V 0 bases short and J 6 bases short, with 13 bases between.

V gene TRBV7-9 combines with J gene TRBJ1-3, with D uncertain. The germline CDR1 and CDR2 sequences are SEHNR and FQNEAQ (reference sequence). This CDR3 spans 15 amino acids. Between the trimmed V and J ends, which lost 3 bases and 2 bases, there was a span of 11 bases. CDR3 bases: TGTGCCAGCAGCTTTGTCCTCCCGACTGGAAACACCATATATTTT. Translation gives CASSFVLPTGNTIYF. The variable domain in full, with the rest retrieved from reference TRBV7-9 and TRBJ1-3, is DTGVSQNPRHKITKRGQNVTFRCDPISEHNRLYWYRQTLGQGPEFLTYFQNEAQLEKSRLLSDRFSAERPKGSFSTLEIQRTEQGDSAMYLCASSFVLPTGNTIYFGEGSWLTVV.

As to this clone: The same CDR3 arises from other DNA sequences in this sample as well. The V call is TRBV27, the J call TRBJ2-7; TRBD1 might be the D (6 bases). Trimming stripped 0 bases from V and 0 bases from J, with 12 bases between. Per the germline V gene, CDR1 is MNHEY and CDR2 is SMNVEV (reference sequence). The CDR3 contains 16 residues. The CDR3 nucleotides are TGTGCCAGCAGTTTATCTTCAGGGGAACGCTCCTACGAGCAGTACTTC. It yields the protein CASSLSSGERSYEQYF.

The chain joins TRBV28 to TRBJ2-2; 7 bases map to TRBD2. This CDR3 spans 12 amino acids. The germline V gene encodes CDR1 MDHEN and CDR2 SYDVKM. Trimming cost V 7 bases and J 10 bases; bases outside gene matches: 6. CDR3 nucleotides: TGTGCCAGCATTTCGGGGGGTGAGGAGCTGTTTTTT. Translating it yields CASISGGEELFF. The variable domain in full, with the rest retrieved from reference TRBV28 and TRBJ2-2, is DVKVTQSSRYLVKRTGEKVFLECVQDMDHENMFWYRQDPGLGLRLIYFSYDVKMKEKGDIPEGYSVSREKKERFSLILESASTNQTSMYLCASISGGEELFFGEGSRLTVL.

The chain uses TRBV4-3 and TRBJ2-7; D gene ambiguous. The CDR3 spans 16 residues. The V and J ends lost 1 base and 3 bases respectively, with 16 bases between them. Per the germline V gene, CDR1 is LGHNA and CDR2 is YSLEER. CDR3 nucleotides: TGCGCCAGCAGCCAAGTTTTGTCCGAAAAGGACTACGAGCAGTACTTC. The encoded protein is CASSQVLSEKDYEQYF.

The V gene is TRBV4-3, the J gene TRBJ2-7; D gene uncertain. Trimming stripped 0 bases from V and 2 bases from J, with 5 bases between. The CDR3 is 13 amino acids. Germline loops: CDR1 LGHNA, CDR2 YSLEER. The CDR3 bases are TGCGCCAGCAGCCAAGAAACTGCCTACGAGCAGTACTTC. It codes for CASSQETAYEQYF.

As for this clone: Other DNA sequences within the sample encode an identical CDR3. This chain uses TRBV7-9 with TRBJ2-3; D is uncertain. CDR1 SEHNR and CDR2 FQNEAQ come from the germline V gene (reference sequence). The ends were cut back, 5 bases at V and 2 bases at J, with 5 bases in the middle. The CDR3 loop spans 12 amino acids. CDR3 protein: CASSPATDTQYF. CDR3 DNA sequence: TGTGCCAGCAGCCCAGCCACAGATACGCAGTATTTT.

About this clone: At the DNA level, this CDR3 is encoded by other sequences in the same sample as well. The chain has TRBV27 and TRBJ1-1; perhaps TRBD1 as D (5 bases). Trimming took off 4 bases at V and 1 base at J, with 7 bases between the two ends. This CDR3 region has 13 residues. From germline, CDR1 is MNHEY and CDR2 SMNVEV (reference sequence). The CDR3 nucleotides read TGTGCCAGCAGTTGGGACGCGAACACTGAAGCTTTCTTT. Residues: CASSWDANTEAFF.

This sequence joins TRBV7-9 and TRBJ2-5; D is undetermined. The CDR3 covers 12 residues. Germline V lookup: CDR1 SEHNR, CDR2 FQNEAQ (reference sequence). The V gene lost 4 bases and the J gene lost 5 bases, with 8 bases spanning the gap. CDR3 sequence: CASSSPRETQYF. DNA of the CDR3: TGTGCCAGCAGCTCCCCAAGGGAGACCCAGTACTTC.

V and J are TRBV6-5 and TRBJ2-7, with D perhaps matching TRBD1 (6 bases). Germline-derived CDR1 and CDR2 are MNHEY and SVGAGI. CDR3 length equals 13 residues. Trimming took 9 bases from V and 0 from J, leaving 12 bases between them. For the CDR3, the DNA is TGTGCCAGAGAGACAGGCAGCTCCTACGAGCAGTACTTC. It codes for CARETGSSYEQYF.

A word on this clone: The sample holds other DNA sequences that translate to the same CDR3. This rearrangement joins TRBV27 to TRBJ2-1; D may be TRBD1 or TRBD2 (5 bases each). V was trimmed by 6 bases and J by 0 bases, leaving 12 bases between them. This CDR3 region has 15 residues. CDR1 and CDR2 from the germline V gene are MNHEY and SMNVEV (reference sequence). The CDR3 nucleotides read TGTGCCAGCAGGGGACGCGGAAGCTCCTACAATGAGCAGTTCTTC. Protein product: CASRGRGSSYNEQFF.

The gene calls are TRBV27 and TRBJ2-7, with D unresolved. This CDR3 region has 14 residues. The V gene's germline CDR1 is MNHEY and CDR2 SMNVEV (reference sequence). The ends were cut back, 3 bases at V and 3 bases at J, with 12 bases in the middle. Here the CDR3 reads CASSFSARYYEQYF. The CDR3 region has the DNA TGTGCCAGCAGTTTCTCAGCGAGATACTACGAGCAGTACTTC.

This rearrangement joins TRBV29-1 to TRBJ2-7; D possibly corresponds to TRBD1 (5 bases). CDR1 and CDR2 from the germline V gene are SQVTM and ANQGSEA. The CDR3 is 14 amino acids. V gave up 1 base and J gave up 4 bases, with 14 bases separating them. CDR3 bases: TGCAGCGTTGAAGTTCGGACACGAGGATACGAGCAGTACTTC. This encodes CSVEVRTRGYEQYF.

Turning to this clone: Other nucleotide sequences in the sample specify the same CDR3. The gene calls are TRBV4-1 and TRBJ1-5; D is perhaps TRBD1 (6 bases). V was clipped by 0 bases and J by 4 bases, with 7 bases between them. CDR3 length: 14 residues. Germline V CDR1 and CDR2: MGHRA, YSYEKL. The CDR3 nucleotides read TGCGCCAGCAGCCAAGACCAGGGGAATCAGCCCCAGCATTTT. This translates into CASSQDQGNQPQHF.

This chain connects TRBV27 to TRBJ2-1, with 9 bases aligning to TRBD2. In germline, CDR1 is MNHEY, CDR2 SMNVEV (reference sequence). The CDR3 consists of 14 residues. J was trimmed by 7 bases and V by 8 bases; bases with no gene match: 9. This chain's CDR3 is CASVPAGGENEQFF. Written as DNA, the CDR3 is TGTGCCAGCGTGCCAGCGGGAGGTGAGAATGAGCAGTTCTTC.

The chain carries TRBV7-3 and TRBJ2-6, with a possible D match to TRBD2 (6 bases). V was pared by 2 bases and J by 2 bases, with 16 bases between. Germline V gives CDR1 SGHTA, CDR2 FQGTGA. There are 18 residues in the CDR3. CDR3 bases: TGTGCCAGCAGCTTATCCCGGGACTGGAAGACTGGGGCCAACGTCCTGACTTTC. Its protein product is CASSLSRDWKTGANVLTF.

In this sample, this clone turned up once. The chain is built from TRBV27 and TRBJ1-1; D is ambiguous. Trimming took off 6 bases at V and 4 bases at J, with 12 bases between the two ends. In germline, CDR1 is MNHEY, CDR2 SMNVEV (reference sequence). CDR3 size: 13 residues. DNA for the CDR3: TGTGCCAGCAGACCGGATGGAGCCACTGAAGCTTTCTTT. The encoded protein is CASRPDGATEAFF.

In DNA, the CDR3 is TGTGCCAGCAGTATCTCCGGGGACACCGGGGAGCTGTTTTTT. It yields the protein CASSISGDTGELFF. V usage is TRBV28 and J usage is TRBJ2-2, with a weak D call TRBD2 (5 bases). Between the trimmed V and J ends, which lost 5 bases and 3 bases, there was a span of 10 bases. The CDR3 contains 14 residues. Germline V gives CDR1 MDHEN, CDR2 SYDVKM.